This passage covers 10 T cell receptor beta chains from one sample sequenced in a study of blood T cell repertoires in COVID-19. Profiling relied on immunoSEQ multiplex PCR, and the TCRdb table lists in-frame clones only, not all of them. Of some 43,000 clones listed, 87% are singletons. The sequenced sample was peripheral blood. The receptors shown here come from a human donor in a cohort sampled during active COVID-19.

This clone was picked up one time. The rearrangement links TRBV9 to TRBJ2-1; 9 bases line up with TRBD2. Germline CDR1 is SGDLS and CDR2 is YYNGEE. The CDR3 is made up of 15 amino acids. The ends lost 3 bases at V and 8 bases at J; junction bases unmatched: 9. CDR3 region: CASSESGRRSDEQFF. The CDR3 nucleotides are TGTGCCAGCAGCGAGAGCGGGAGGCGTTCGGATGAGCAGTTCTTC.

This clone appeared once. The chain links TRBV5-5 to TRBJ2-7; TRBD1 might be the D (5 bases). Germline lookup yields CDR1 SGHKS and CDR2 YYEKEE (reference sequence). Trimming left V 0 bases short and J 2 bases short, with 12 bases between. There are 15 residues in the CDR3. CDR3 residues: CASSLALDTTYEQYF. In DNA, the CDR3 is TGTGCCAGCAGCTTGGCCCTGGACACAACCTACGAGCAGTACTTC.

The chain uses TRBV6-5 and TRBJ1-5; the match to TRBD1 covers 9 bases. V lost 11 bases and J lost 2; bases outside the gene matches: 10. This CDR3 spans 15 amino acids. Germline CDR1 is MNHEY and CDR2 is SVGAGI. The CDR3 sequence is CAGGDRANGNQPQHF. The CDR3 DNA follows: TGTGCCGGGGGGGACAGGGCGAATGGCAATCAGCCCCAGCATTTT.

The V gene is TRBV3-1 (or the pseudogene TRBV3-2), the J gene TRBJ2-7; TRBD2 matches at 14 bases. The CDR3 length is 17 residues. The germline gives CDR1 LGHDT, CDR2 YNNKEL (reference sequence). V lost 5 bases and J lost 5; bases outside the gene matches: 11. DNA for the CDR3: TGTGCCAGCAGCAGGGGGACTAGCGGGAGCTTCGGTAACGAGCAGTACTTC. It yields the protein CASSRGTSGSFGNEQYF.

The chain employs TRBV5-4 and TRBJ2-5; TRBD2 is a possible D gene (6 bases). In germline, CDR1 is SGHNT, CDR2 YYREEE (reference sequence). This CDR3 is 12 amino acids long. With 9 bases removed from V and 5 bases from J, the gap between germline ends came to 14 bases. CDR3 residues: CATNSRGETQYF. CDR3 sequence (DNA): TGTGCCACCAATTCTCGGGGGGAGACCCAGTACTTC.

V usage is TRBV7-9 and J usage is TRBJ1-4; D gene ambiguous. V lost 2 bases and J lost 0, with 19 bases in between. Germline V CDR1 and CDR2: SEHNR, FQNEAQ (reference sequence). This CDR3 contains 19 residues. CDR3 sequence (DNA): TGTGCCAGCAGCTTAAAAGTCTCGGCAGGCACCGCAACTAATGAAAAACTGTTTTTT. Protein: CASSLKVSAGTATNEKLFF.

The gene calls are TRBV7-6 and TRBJ2-2, with D possibly being TRBD2 (5 bases). The CDR3 has 15 amino acids. CDR1 SGHVS and CDR2 FNYEAQ come from the germline V gene. Trimming took off 1 base at V and 6 bases at J, with 12 bases between the two ends. This chain's CDR3 is CASSLVVFGAGELFF. The CDR3 region has the DNA TGTGCCAGCAGCTTAGTGGTATTCGGGGCCGGGGAGCTGTTTTTT.

The chain combines TRBV5-6 with TRBJ2-7; possibly TRBD1 for D (7 bases). V was pared by 0 bases and J by 0 bases, with 10 bases between. Germline CDR1 reads SGHDT; CDR2 reads YYEEEE. The CDR3 length is 15 residues. Here the CDR3 reads CASSLGGTDSYEQYF. The CDR3 nucleotides are TGTGCCAGCAGCTTGGGCGGGACAGACTCCTACGAGCAGTACTTC.

The table lists this clone with a few counts. CDR3 in amino acids: CASSQRAGEQYF. Written as DNA, the CDR3 is TGTGCCAGCTCGCAACGGGCGGGCGAGCAGTACTTC. This sequence joins TRBV18 and TRBJ2-7; D possibly corresponds to TRBD2 (5 bases). This CDR3 has 12 residues. V was trimmed by 6 bases and J by 6 bases, leaving 12 bases between them. Per germline, CDR1 KGHSH and CDR2 LQKENI.

The chain employs TRBV6-5 and TRBJ2-6; possibly TRBD2 for D (6 bases). V shed 2 bases and J shed 4 bases, with 9 bases lying between them. Germline assignment: CDR1 MNHEY and CDR2 SVGAGI. The CDR3 has 15 residues. The chain's CDR3 is CASSYLGRGANVLTF. The CDR3 region has the DNA TGTGCCAGCAGTTACCTGGGGAGGGGGGCCAACGTCCTGACTTTC.